The following is a T cell receptor (beta chain) sequence with its context. The protocol was immunoSEQ multiplex PCR, while the TCRdb copy is restricted to in-frame clones and leaves out a portion. The repertoire holds 150,000 to 200,000 clones, around 88% seen once, with under 2% in the top ten. The entry originates in a study of control samples from healthy donors and cancer patients. The length of the CDR3 is 15 residues. The V end was cut by 1 base, the J end by 5 bases, with 12 bases between. Germline CDR1 SEHNR, CDR2 FQNEAQ (reference sequence). This clonotype was obtained from a man aged 18 to 29 in good health. The chain uses TRBV7-9 and TRBJ1-5; D is unresolved. Sequencing was done on a sample of blood. The CDR3 DNA is TGTGCCAGCAGCTTAGGGTCCGGGTCGGATCAGCCCCAGCATTTT. Amino acids: CASSLGSGSDQPQHF.